Ten or more counts support the clone carrying this T cell receptor beta chain. Its antigen is unknown. CDR3 length equals 14 residues. The V gene lost 5 bases and the J gene lost 2 bases, with 13 bases spanning the gap. The germline V gene encodes CDR1 SGHAT and CDR2 FQNNGV. These data are taken from a study of T cells in Graves' hyperthyroidism and ophthalmopathy. Study outcomes and limitations: Model-based prediction identified ophthalmopathy a median roughly six months prior to its onset.

RNA transcripts gave rise to amplified TCR beta CDR3 regions. The TCR CDR3 first-round RT-PCR relied on the HTBI primer set. A single record per CDR3 protein comes from TCRdb applying MiXCR to the multiplex PCR reads. The data contain about 270,000 distinct CDR3 sequences, 25% of them singletons. The rearrangement joins TRBV11-2 to TRBJ2-7, with unresolved D. This TCR derives from a man between 40 and 49 years old with Graves' hyperthyroidism that later progressed to Graves' ophthalmopathy. Material: blood. DNA for the CDR3: TGTGCCAGCAGCCCGAAGAAATATCCCTACGAGCAGTACTTC. Translating gives CASSPKKYPYEQYF.